This T cell receptor beta chain was obtained from a study of breast tumors, draining lymph nodes, adjacent tissues. Trimming removed 1 base at V and 1 base at J, with 19 bases between. This CDR3 is 18 amino acids long. Germline V gene lookup returns CDR1 SEHNR and CDR2 FQNEAQ (reference sequence). General observations from the study: Tumor T cell lymph node origin was a supported hypothesis, not proven. Tumors had less TCR diversity than lymph nodes, more than nontumor tissue. Tumor and nontumor repertoires were significantly more similar in luminal-like than in basal-like breast cancer.

TCRdb re-derived calls from the multiplex PCR reads in MiXCR, one entry per CDR3 protein. The repertoire holds about 230,000 distinct CDR3 sequences, roughly 30% seen once, with 1.4% in the top ten. This clonotype was seen many times. Its target is unknown. Breast cancer patients provided tissue from their axillary draining lymph nodes. This chain connects TRBV7-9 to TRBJ2-5; D may be TRBD1 (6 bases). The sample comprised axillary lymph node tissue. The TCR was taken from a female donor with breast cancer. Some clones in this sample may be carry-over from other donors' samples. The CDR3 loop is CASSLVGPRQALQETQYF. CDR3 in DNA: TGTGCCAGCAGCTTAGTAGGGCCACGACAGGCCCTCCAAGAGACCCAGTACTTC.